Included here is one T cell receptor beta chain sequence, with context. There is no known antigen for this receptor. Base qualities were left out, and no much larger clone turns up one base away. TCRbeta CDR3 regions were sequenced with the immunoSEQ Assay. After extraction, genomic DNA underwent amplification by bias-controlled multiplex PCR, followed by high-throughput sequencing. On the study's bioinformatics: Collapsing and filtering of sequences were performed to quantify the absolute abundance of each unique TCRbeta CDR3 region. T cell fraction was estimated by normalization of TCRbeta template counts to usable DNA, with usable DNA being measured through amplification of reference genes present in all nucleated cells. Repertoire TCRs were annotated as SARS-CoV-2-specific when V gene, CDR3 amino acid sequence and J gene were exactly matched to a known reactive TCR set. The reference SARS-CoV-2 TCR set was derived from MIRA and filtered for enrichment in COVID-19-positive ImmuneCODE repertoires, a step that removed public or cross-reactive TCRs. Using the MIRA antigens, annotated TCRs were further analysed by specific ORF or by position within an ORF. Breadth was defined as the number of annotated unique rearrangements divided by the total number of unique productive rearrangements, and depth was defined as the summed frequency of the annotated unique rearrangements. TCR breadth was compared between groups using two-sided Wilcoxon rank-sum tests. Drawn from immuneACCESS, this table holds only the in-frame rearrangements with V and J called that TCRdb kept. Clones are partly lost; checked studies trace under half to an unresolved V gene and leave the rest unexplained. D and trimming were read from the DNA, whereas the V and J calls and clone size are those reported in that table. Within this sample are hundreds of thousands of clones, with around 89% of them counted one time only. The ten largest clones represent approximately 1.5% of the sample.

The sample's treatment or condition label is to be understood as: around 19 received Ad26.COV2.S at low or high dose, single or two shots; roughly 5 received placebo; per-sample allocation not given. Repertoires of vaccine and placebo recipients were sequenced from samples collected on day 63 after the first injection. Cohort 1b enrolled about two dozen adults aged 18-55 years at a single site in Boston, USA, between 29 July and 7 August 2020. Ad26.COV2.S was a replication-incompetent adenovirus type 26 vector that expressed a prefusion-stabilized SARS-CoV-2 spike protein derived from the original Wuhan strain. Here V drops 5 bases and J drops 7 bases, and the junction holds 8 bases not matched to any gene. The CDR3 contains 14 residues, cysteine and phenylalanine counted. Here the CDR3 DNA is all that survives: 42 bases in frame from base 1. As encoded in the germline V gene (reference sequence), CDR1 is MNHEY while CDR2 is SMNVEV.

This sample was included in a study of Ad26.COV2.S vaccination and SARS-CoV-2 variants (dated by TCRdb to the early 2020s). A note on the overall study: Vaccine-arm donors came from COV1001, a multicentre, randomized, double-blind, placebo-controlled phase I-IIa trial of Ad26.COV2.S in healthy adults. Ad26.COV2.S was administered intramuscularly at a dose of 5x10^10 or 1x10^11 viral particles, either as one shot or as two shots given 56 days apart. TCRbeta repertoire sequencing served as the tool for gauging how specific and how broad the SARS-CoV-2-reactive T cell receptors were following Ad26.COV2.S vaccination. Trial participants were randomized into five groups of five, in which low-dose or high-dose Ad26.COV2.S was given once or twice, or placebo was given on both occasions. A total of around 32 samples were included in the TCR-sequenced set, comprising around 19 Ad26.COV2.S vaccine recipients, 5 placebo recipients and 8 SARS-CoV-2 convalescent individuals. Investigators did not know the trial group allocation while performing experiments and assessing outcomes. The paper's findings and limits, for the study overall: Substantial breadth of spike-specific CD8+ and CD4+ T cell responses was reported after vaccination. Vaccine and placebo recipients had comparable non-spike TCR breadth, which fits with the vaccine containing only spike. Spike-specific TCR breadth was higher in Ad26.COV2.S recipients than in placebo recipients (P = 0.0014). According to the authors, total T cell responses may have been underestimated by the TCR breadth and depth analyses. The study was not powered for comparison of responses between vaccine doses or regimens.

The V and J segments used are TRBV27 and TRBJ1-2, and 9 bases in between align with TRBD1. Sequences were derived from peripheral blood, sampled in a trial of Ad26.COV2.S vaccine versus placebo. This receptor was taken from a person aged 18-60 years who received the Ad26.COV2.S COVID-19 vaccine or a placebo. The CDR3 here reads CASSPGQGSSGYTF. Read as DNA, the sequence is TGTGCCAGCAGTCCGGGACAGGGCTCCTCTGGCTACACCTTC.